This TCR beta chain was captured by sequencing in a study of shared clonotypes between healthy human individuals. Among the donors, all were Caucasian adults who lived in Nashville, Tennessee. Extraction of genomic DNA in unsorted samples used about 90 million PBMCs. Looked up from germline, CDR1 is GTSNPN and CDR2 is SVGIG (reference sequence). CDR3 size: 13 residues. Deletions cut 4 bases from V and 2 bases from J, with 11 bases between. Assay used: immunoSEQ multiplex PCR; TCRdb lists only in-frame clones, some missing. The sample lists nearly 500,000 clones, roughly four fifths occurring once. This chain links TRBV30 with TRBJ1-1, with a possible D match to TRBD1 (5 bases). The sequence derives from a woman aged 40 to 50 in good health. Some clones in this sample may be carry-over from other donors' samples. Sequences were obtained from PBMCs. Written as DNA, the CDR3 is TGTGCCTGGATGATGAGGGGAAACACTGAAGCTTTCTTT. This translates into CAWMMRGNTEAFF. The full variable domain, completed using reference TRBV30 and TRBJ1-1, is SQTIHQWPATLVQPVGSPLSLECTVEGTSNPNLYWYRQAAGRGLQLLFYSVGIGQISSEVPQNLSASRPQDRQFILSSKKLLLSDSGFYLCAWMMRGNTEAFFGQGTRLTVV.